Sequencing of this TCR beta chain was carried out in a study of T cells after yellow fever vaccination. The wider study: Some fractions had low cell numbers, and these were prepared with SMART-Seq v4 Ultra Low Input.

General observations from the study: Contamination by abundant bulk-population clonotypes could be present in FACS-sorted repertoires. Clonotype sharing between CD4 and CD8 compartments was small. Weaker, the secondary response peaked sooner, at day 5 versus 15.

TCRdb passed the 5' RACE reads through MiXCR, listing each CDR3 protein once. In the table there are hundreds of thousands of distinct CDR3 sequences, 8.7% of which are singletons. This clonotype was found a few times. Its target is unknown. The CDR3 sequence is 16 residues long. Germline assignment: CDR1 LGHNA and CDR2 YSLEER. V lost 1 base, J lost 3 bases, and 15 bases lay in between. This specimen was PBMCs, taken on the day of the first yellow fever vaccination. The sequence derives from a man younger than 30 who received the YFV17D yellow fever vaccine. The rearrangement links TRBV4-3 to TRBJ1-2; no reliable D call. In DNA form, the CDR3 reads TGCGCCAGCAGCCAAGTGAGAGGAACGAGTTACTATGGCTACACCTTC. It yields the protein CASSQVRGTSYYGYTF.